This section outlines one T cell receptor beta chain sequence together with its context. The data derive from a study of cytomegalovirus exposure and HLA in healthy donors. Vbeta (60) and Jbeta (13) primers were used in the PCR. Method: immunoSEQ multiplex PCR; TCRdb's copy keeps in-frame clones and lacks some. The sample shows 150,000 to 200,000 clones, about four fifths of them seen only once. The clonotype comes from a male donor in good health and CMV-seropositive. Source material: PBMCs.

CDR3 in amino acids: CASSGRAASGEQYF. The CDR3 bases are TGTGCCAGCAGTGGGAGGGCGGCCTCGGGGGAGCAGTACTTC. The chain has TRBV25-1 and TRBJ2-7; maybe TRBD2 (6 bases). CDR1 and CDR2 (germline): MGHDK, SYGVNS. V shed 4 bases and J shed 7 bases, with 17 bases lying between them. The CDR3 loop spans 14 amino acids.